The T cell receptor beta chain under discussion was sequenced for a study of CD8 T cells in ankylosing spondylitis. Findings of the study overall: Reported data indicate significant enrichment of disease-linked clones within matched ankylosing spondylitis synovial fluid. Clones linked with disease were CD8+ and fairly uncommon in the peripheral blood. What appeared characteristic of ankylosing spondylitis blood was a TCR beta motif of fewer than ten highly homologous variants.

Trimming pared 5 bases from V and 0 bases from J, leaving 8 bases between. This CDR3 comprises 14 residues. Germline CDR1 is LNHDA and CDR2 is SQIVND (reference sequence). Worth noting for this clonotype: The antigen is not known.

Quantitative 5'-RACE with molecular barcodes produced the TCR beta libraries. TCRdb passed the 5' RACE reads through MiXCR, listing each CDR3 protein once. This sample yields roughly 700,000 distinct CDR3 sequences, of which around 20% are seen a single time; approximately 18% belongs to the top ten. Sequencing used blood, either unsorted or a sorted T cell fraction (not recorded which). This chain uses TRBV19 with TRBJ1-5, with unresolved D. The origin of this receptor is a male donor with ankylosing spondylitis. Here the CDR3 reads CASSPFISNQPQHF. The CDR3 DNA is TGTGCCAGTAGTCCTTTTATTAGCAATCAGCCCCAGCATTTT. Together with reference TRBV19 and TRBJ1-5, the CDR3 gives the full variable domain: DGGITQSPKYLFRKEGQNVTLSCEQNLNHDAMYWYRQDPGQGLRLIYYSQIVNDFQKGDIAEGYSVSREKKESFPLTVTSAQKNPTAFYLCASSPFISNQPQHFGDGTRLSIL.